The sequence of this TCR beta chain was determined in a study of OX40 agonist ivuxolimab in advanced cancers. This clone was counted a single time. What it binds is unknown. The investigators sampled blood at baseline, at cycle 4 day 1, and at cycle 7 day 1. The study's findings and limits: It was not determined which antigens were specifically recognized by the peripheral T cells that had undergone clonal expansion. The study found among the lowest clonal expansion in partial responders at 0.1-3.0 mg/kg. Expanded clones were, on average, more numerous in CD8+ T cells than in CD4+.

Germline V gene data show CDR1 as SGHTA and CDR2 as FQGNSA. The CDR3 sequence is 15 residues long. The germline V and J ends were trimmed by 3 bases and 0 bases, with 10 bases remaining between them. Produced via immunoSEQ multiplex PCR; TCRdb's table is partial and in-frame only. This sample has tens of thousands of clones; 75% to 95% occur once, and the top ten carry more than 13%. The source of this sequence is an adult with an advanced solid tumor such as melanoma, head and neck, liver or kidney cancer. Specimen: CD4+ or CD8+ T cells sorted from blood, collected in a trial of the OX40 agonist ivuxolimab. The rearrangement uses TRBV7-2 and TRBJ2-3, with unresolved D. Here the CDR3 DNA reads TGTGCCAGCAGCTTCTCTACTTCTAGCACAGATACGCAGTATTTT. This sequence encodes CASSFSTSSTDTQYF.